This TCR beta chain was found in a study of spatial heterogeneity in lung cancer. As for the study in general: Sequences of the beta chain were consistently detected in greater numbers than alpha-chain sequences. Notes on the study in general: How many expanded intratumoral alpha and beta TCRs were present tracked the tumor mutation count, which was a count of nonsynonymous mutations.

V was cut by 2 bases and J by 2 bases, with 20 bases left in between. There are 18 residues in the CDR3. Germline CDR1 MNHNS, CDR2 SASEGT. Time point here: sample taken at primary tumor resection. Donation came from roughly 72 patients with untreated early-stage non-small cell lung cancer. This clonotype was detected a few times. The antigen remains undetermined. Each CDR3 protein is one row after TCRdb ran MiXCR on the 5' RACE reads. The sample has 14,000 or so distinct CDR3 sequences, approximately 4.5% seen once. The sequence was collected from a female donor with early-stage non-small cell lung cancer. The V call is TRBV6-1, the J call TRBJ2-3, with D possibly TRBD2 on 5 matching bases. The sequences come from lung tumor tissue, collected at surgery. CDR3 nucleotide sequence: TGTGCCAGCAGTGAATTTCTAGGGAGCACAGTCCTCACAGATACGCAGTATTTT. Translating it yields CASSEFLGSTVLTDTQYF.